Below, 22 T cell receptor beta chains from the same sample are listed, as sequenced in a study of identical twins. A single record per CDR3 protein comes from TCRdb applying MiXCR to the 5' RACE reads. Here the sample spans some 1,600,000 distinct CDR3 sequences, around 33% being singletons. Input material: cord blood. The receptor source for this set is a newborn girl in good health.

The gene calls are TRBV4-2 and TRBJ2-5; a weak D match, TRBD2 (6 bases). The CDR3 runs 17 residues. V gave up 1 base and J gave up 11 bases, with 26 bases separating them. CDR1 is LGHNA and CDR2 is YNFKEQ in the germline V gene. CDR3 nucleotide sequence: TGTGCCAGCAGCCAAGCCCGCCAAGGACTATACCACAATGAGCAGTACTTC. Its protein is CASSQARQGLYHNEQYF.

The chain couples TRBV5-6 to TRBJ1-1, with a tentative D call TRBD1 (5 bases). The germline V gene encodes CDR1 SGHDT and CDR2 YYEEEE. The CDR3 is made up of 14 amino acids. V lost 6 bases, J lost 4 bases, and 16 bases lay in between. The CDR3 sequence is CASTPWSRVTEAFF. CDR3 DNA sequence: TGTGCCAGCACCCCCTGGAGCAGGGTCACTGAAGCTTTCTTT.

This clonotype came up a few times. CDR3 protein: CASSLFPRAPSPLHF. CDR3 nucleotide sequence: TGTGCCAGCAGTTTATTTCCGCGCGCGCCAAGCCCCCTCCACTTT. The rearrangement links TRBV12-3 or TRBV12-4 to TRBJ1-6; no reliable D call. CDR3 length: 15 residues. With 2 bases removed from V and 13 bases from J, the gap between germline ends came to 18 bases.

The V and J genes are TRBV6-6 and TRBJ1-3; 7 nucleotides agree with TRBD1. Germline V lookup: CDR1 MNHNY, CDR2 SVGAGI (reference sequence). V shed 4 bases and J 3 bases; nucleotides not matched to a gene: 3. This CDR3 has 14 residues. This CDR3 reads CASSSRGLGNTIYF. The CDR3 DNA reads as TGTGCCAGCAGTTCGAGGGGGCTTGGAAACACCATATATTTT.

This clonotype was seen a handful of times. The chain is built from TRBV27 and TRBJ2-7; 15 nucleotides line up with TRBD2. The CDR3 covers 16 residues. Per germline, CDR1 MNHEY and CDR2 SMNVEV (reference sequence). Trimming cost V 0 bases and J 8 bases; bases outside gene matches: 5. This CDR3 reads CASSLSQGLAGGKQYF. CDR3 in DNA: TGTGCCAGCAGTTTATCCCAGGGACTAGCGGGAGGCAAGCAGTACTTC.

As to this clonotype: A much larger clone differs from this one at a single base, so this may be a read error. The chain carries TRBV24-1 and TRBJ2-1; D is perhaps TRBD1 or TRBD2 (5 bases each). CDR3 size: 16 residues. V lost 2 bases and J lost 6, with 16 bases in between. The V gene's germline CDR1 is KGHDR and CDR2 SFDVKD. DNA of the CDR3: TGTGCCACCAGTGATTCCGGGGCAAGGGTGGGCAATGAGCAGTTCTTC. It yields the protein CATSDSGARVGNEQFF.

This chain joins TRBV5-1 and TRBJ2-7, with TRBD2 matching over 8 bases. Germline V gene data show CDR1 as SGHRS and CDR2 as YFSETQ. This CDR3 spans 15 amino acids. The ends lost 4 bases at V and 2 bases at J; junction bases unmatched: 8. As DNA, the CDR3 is TGCGCCAGCAGCCTAGGGACTAGGAAAGCCTACGAGCAGTACTTC. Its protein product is CASSLGTRKAYEQYF.

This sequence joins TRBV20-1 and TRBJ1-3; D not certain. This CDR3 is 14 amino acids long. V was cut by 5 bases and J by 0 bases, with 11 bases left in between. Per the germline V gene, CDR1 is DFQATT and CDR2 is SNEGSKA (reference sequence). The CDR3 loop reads CSAGGRSSGNTIYF. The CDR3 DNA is TGCAGTGCTGGTGGCCGAAGCTCTGGAAACACCATATATTTT.

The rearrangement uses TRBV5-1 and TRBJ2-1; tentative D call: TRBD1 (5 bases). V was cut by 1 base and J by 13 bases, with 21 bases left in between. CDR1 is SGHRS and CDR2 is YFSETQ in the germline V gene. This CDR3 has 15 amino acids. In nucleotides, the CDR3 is TGCGCCAGCAGCTTGACCCGGACAAGCACAGAGACCCAGTTCTTC. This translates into CASSLTRTSTETQFF.

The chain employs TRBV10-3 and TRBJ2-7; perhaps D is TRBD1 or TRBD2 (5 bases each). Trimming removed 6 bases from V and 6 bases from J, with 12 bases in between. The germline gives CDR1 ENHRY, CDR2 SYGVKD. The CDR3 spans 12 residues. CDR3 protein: CAISPGTSEQYF. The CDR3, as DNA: TGTGCCATCAGCCCCGGGACCTCCGAGCAGTACTTC.

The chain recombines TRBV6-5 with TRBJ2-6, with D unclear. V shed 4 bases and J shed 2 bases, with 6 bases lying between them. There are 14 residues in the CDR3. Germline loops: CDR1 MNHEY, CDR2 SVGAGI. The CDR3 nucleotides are TGTGCCAGCAGTTGGCAGCCTGGGGCCAACGTCCTGACTTTC. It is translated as CASSWQPGANVLTF.

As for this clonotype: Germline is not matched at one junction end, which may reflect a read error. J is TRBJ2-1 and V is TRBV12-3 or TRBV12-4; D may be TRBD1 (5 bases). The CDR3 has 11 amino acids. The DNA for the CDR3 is TGTTCCAGCAGTCTTGGACAAGGACAGTTCTTC. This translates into CSSSLGQGQFF.

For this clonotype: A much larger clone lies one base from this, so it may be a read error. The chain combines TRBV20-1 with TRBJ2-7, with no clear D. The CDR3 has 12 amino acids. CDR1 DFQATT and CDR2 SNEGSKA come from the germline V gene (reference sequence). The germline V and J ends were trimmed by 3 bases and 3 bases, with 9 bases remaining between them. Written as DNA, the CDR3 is TGCAGTGCTAGCAAGTACAACTACGAGCAGTACTTC. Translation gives CSASKYNYEQYF.

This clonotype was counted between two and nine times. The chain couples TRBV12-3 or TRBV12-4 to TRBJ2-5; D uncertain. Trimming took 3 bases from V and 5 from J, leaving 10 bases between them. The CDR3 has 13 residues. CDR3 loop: CASSFQAAETQYF. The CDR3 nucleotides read TGTGCCAGCAGTTTTCAGGCGGCGGAGACCCAGTACTTC.

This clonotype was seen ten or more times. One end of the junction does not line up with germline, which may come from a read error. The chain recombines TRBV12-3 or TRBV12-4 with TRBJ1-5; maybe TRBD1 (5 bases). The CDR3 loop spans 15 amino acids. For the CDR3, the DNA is TGCGCCAGCAGCTTGGCCGGGACGGTCAATCAGCCCCAGCATTTT. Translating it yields CASSLAGTVNQPQHF.

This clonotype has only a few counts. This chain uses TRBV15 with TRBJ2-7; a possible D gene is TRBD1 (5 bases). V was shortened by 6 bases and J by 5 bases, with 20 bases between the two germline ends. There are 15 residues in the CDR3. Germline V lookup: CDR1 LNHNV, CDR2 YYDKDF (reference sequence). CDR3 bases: TGTGCCACCAGTTCTCGTACTCCAGGGAACGACGAGCAGTACTTC. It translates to CATSSRTPGNDEQYF.

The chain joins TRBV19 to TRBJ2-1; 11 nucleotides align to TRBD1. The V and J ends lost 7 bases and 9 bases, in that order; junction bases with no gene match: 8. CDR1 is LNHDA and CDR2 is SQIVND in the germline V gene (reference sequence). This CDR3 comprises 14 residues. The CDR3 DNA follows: TGTGCCAGTATTGGGGACAGGGGGTTGAGTGAGCAGTTCTTC. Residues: CASIGDRGLSEQFF. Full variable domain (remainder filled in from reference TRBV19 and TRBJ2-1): DGGITQSPKYLFRKEGQNVTLSCEQNLNHDAMYWYRQDPGQGLRLIYYSQIVNDFQKGDIAEGYSVSREKKESFPLTVTSAQKNPTAFYLCASIGDRGLSEQFFGPGTRLTVL.

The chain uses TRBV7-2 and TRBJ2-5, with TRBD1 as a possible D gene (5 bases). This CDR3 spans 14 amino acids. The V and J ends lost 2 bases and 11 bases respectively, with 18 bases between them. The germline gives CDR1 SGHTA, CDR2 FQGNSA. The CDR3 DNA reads TGTGCCAGCAGCTTACACCAGGGCCCCAATGAGCAGTACTTC. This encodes CASSLHQGPNEQYF.

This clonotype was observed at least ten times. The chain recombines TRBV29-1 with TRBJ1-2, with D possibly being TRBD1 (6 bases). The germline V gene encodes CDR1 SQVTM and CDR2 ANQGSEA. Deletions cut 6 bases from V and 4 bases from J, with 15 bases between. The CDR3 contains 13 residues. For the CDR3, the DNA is TGCAGCGTCCGCCGGACAGAGAGCTATGGCTACACCTTC. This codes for CSVRRTESYGYTF.

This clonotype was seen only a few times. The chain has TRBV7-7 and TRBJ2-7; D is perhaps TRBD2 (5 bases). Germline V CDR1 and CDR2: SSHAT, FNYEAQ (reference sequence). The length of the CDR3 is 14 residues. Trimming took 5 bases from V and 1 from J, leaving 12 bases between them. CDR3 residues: CASSPPGKSYEQYF. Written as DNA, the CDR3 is TGTGCCAGCAGCCCCCCCGGGAAATCCTACGAGCAGTACTTC.

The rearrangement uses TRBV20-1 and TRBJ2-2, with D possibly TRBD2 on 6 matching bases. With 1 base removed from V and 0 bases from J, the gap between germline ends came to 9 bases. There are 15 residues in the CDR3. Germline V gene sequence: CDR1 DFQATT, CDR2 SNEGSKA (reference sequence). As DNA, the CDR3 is TGCAGTGCTAGAGGTGGGAGGACGAACACCGGGGAGCTGTTTTTT. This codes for CSARGGRTNTGELFF.

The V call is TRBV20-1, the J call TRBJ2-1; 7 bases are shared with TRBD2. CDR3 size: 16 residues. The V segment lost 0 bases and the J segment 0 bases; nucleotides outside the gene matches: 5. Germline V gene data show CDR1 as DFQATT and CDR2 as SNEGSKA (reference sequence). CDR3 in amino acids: CSARDGRVPSYNEQFF. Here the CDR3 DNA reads TGCAGTGCTAGAGATGGGAGGGTTCCCTCCTACAATGAGCAGTTCTTC.